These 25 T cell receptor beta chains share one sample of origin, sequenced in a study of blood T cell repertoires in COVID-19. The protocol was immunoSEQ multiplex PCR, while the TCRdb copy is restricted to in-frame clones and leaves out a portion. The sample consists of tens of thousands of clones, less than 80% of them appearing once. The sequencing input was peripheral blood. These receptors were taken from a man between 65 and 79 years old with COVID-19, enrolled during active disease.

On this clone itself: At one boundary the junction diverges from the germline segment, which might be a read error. The chain's CDR3 is CVSSGHLLAGGADTQYF. The CDR3, as DNA: TGCGTCAGCAGCGGACACTTACTAGCGGGAGGTGCGGATACGCAGTATTTT. The chain employs TRBV4-1 and TRBJ2-3, with 12 bases matching TRBD2. Germline CDR1 MGHRA, CDR2 YSYEKL. The CDR3 consists of 17 residues.

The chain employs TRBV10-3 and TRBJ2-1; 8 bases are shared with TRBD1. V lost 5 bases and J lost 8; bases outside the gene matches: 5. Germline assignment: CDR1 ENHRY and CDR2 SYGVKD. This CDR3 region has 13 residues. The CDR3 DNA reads TGTGCCATCAGTCCGGACAGGGATCATGAGCAGTTCTTC. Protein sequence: CAISPDRDHEQFF.

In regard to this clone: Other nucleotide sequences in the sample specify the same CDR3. CDR3 sequence (DNA): TGTGCCAGCTCACCAGGGACAGGGTCCTACGAGCAGTACTTC. This translates into CASSPGTGSYEQYF. V and J are TRBV18 and TRBJ2-7; TRBD1 agrees at 9 bases. Germline assignment: CDR1 KGHSH and CDR2 LQKENI. V dropped 2 bases and J dropped 1; count of bases not matched to a gene: 0. This CDR3 spans 14 amino acids.

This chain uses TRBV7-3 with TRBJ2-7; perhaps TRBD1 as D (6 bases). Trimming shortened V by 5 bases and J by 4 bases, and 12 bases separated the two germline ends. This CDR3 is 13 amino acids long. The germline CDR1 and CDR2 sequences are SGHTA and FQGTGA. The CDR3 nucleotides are TGTGCCAGCAGCGACAGGCCAGGGTACGAGCAGTACTTC. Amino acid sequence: CASSDRPGYEQYF. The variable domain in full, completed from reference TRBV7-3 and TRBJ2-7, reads GAGVSQTPSNKVTEKGKYVELRCDPISGHTALYWYRQSLGQGPEFLIYFQGTGAADDSGLPNDRFFAVRPEGSVSTLKIQRTERGDSAVYLCASSDRPGYEQYFGPGTRLTVT.

CDR3 in DNA: TGCAGCGTTTCGCCAGGGGTTAACTATGGCTACACCTTC. Translating gives CSVSPGVNYGYTF. The chain carries TRBV29-1 and TRBJ1-2; D might be TRBD1 (6 bases). Germline V gene lookup returns CDR1 SQVTM and CDR2 ANQGSEA. This CDR3 comprises 13 residues. V was trimmed by 5 bases and J by 1 base, leaving 11 bases between them.

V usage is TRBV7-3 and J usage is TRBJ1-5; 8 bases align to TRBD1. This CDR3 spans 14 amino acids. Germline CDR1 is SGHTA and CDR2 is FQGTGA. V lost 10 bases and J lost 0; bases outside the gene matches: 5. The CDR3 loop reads CATRDRHSNQPQHF. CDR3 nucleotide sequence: TGTGCCACCCGGGACAGGCATAGCAATCAGCCCCAGCATTTT.

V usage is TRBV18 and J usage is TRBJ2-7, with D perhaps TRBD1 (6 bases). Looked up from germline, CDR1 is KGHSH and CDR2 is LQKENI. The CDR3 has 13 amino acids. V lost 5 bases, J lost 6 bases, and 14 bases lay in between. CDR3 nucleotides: TGTGCCAGCTCAGCCACAGGGATCGGCGAGCAGTACTTC. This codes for CASSATGIGEQYF.

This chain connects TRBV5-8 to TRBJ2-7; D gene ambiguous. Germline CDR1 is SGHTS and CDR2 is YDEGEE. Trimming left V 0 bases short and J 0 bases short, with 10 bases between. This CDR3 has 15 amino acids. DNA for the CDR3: TGTGCCAGCAGCTTGGTGGCAGGTCCCTCCTACGAGCAGTACTTC. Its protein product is CASSLVAGPSYEQYF.

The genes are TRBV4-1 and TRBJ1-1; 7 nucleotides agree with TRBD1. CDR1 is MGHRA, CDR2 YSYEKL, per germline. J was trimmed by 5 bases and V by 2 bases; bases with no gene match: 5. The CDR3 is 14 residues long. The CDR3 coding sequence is TGCGCCAGCAGCCAAAGGTCACAGGGGACTGAAGCTTTCTTT. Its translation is CASSQRSQGTEAFF.

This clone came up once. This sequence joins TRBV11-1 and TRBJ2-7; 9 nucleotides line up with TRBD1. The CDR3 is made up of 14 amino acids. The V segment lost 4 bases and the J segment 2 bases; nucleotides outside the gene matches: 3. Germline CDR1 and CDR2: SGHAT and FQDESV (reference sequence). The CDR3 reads CASSYRDRAYEQYF. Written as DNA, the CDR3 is TGTGCCAGCAGCTACCGGGACAGGGCCTACGAGCAGTACTTC.

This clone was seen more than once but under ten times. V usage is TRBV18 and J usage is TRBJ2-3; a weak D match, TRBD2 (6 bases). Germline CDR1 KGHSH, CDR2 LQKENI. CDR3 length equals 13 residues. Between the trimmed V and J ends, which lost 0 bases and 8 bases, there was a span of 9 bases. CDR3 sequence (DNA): TGTGCCAGCTCACCACCGCCTAGCGTTACGCAGTATTTT. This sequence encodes CASSPPPSVTQYF.

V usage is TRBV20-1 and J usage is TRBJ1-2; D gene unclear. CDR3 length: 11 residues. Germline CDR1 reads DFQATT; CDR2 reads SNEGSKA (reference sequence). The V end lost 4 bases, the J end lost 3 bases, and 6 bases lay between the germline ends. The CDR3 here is CSATFDYGYTF. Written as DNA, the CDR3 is TGCAGTGCTACGTTCGACTATGGCTACACCTTC.

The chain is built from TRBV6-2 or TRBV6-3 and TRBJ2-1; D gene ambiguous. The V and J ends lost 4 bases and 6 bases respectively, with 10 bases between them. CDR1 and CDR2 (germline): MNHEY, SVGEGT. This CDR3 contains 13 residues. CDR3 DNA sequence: TGTGCCAGCAGTTCCACGAAGCTCAATGAGCAGTTCTTC. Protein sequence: CASSSTKLNEQFF.

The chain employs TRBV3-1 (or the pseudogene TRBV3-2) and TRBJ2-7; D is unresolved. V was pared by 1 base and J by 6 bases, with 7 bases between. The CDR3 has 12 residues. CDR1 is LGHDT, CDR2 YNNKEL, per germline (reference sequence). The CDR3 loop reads CASSQVSLEQYF. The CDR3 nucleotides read TGTGCCAGCAGCCAAGTCTCTCTCGAGCAGTACTTC.

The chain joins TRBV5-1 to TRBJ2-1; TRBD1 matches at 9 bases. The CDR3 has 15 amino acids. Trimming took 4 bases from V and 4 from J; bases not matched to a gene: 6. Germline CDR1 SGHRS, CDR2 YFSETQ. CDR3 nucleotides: TGCGCCAGCAGCGCCGGACAGGGGATTTACAATGAGCAGTTCTTC. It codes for CASSAGQGIYNEQFF. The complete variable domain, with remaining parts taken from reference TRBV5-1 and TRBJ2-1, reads KAGVTQTPRYLIKTRGQQVTLSCSPISGHRSVSWYQQTPGQGLQFLFEYFSETQRNKGNFPGRFSGRQFSNSRSEMNVSTLELGDSALYLCASSAGQGIYNEQFFGPGTRLTVL.

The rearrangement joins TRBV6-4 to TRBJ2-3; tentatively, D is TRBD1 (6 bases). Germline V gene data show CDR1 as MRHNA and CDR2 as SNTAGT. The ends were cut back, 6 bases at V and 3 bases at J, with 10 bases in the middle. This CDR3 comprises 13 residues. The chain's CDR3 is CASSAGQTDTQYF. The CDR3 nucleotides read TGTGCCAGCAGCGCAGGACAGACAGATACGCAGTATTTT.

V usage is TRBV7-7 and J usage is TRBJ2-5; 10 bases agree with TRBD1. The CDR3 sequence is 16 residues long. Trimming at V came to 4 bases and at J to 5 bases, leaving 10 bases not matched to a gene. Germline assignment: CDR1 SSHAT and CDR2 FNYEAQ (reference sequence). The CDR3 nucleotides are TGTGCCAGCAGCTCGATCAGCGACAGGGGGCGGGAGACCCAGTACTTC. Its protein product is CASSSISDRGRETQYF.

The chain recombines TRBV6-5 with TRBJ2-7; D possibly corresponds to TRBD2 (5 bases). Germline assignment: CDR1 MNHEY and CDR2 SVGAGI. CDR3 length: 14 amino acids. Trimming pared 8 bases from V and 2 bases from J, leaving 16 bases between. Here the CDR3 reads CASLLGGTTYEQYF. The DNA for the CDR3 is TGTGCCAGCCTCCTTGGAGGAACCACCTACGAGCAGTACTTC.

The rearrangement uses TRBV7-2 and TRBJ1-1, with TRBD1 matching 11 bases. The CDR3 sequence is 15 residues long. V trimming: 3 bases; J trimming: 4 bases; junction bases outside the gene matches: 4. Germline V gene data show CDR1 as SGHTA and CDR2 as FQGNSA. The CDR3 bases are TGTGCCAGCAGCTTTTGGACAGGGGGCGGCACTGAAGCTTTCTTT. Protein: CASSFWTGGGTEAFF.

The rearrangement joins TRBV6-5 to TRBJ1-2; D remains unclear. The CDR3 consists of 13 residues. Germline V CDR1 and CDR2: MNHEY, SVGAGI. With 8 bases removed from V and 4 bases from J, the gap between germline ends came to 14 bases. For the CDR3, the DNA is TGTGCCAGCCAAACCCACTCAAGCTATGGCTACACCTTC. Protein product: CASQTHSSYGYTF.

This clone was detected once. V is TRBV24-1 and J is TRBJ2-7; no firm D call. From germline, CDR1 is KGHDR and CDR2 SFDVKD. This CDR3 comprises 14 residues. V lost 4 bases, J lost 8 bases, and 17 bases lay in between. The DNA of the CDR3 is TGTGCCACCAGTGACCCCGGCAGGCCAATGAAGCAGTACTTC. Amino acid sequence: CATSDPGRPMKQYF.

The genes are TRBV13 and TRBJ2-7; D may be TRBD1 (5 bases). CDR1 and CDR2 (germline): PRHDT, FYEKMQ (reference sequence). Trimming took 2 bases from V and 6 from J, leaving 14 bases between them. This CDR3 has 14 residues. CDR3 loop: CASSLPSRAGEQYF. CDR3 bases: TGTGCCAGCAGCTTACCTTCCAGGGCTGGCGAGCAGTACTTC. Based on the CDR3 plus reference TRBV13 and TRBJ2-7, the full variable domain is AAGVIQSPRHLIKEKRETATLKCYPIPRHDTVYWYQQGPGQDPQFLISFYEKMQSDKGSIPDRFSAQQFSDYHSELNMSSLELGDSALYFCASSLPSRAGEQYFGPGTRLTVT.

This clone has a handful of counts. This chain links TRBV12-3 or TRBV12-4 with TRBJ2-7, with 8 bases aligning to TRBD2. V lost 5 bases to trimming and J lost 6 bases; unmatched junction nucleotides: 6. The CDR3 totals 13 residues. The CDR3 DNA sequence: TGTGCCAGCAGTCCCACCGGGACTAGCGAGCAGTACTTC. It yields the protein CASSPTGTSEQYF.

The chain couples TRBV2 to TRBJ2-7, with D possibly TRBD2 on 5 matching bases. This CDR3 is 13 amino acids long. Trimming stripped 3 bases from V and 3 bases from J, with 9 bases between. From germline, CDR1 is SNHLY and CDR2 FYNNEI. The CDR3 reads CASSDDRDYEQYF. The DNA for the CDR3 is TGTGCCAGCAGTGACGACCGGGACTACGAGCAGTACTTC.

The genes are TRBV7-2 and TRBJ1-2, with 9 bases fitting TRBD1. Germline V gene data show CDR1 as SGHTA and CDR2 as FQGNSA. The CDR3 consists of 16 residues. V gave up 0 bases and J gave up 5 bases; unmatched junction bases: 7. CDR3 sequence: CASSLARLGQGYGYTF. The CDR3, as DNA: TGTGCCAGCAGCTTAGCGCGTCTAGGACAGGGGTATGGCTACACCTTC.